This T cell receptor (beta chain) originates from a study of T-cell reconstitution after alpha-beta-depleted transplantation in children. J gave up 2 bases and V 6 bases, and 4 bases lay outside the gene matches. This CDR3 has 14 residues. Unique molecular identifiers were built into the TCRbeta library. A single record per CDR3 protein comes from TCRdb applying MiXCR to the PCR reads. The sample carries about 640,000 distinct CDR3 sequences, about an eighth recorded once. General observations from the study: Counts and diversity of T cells one year after transplant came mostly from newly produced T cells. As was reported, about two months after transplant, alpha-beta T cells came from several hundred expanded graft clones. The origin of high day-60 TCRbeta diversity in some patients lay in surviving recipient T cells and thymic progenitors.

Concerning this clonotype itself: As yet, its antigen is unknown.

The clonotype comes from a male patient aged 10 to 17 who had a stem cell transplant for acute myeloid leukemia, so the T cells may come from the graft donor. Specimen: PBMCs, mostly from graft donor cells, collected 360 days after TCRalphabeta/CD19-depleted stem cell transplant. This rearrangement joins TRBV12-3 or TRBV12-4 to TRBJ2-7; 10 bases are shared with TRBD2. As DNA, the CDR3 is TGTGCCAGCAGGGCACTAGCGGGAACCTACGAGCAGTACTTC. It specifies CASRALAGTYEQYF.